This T cell receptor (beta chain) is from a study of blood T cell repertoires in COVID-19. Trimming cost V 2 bases and J 3 bases, with 7 bases left between them. This CDR3 comprises 14 residues. Looked up from germline, CDR1 is SNHLY and CDR2 is FYNNEI. Sequencing used immunoSEQ multiplex PCR; TCRdb keeps in-frame clones, though not all of them. The sample lists about 80,000 clones, approximately 88% occurring once. V is TRBV2 and J is TRBJ2-2; weak D call: TRBD2 (5 bases). The sample consisted of peripheral blood. The receptor was derived from a woman of 80 years or more with acute or convalescent COVID-19. The DNA for the CDR3 is TGTGCCAGCAGTGAAAGGGAGTACACCGGGGAGCTGTTTTTT. The encoded protein is CASSEREYTGELFF.